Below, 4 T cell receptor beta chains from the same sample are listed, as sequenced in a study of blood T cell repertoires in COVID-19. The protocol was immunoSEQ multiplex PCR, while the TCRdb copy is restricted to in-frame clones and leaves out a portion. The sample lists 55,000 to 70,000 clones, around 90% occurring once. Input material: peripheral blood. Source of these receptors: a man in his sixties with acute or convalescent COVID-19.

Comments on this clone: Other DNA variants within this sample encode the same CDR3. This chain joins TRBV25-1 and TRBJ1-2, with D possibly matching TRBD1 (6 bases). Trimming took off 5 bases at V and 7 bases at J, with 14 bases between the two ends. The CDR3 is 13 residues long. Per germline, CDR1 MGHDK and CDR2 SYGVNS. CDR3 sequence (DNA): TGTGCCAGCAGTCCTCGAGGGGGTTCTGGCTACACCTTC. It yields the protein CASSPRGGSGYTF.

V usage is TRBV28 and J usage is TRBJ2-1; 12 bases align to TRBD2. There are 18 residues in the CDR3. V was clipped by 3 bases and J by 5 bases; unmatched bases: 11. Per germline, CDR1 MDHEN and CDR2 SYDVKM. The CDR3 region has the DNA TGTGCCAGCAGTTTTGCCCGCCGACTAGCGGGAGCCCACAATGAGCAGTTCTTC. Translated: CASSFARRLAGAHNEQFF.

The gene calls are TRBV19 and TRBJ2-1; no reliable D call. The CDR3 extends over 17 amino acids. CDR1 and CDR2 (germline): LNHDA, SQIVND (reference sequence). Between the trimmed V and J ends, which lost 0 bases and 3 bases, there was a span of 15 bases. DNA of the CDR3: TGTGCCAGTAGTATAGATGACCGCTGGCGGAGCTACAATGAGCAGTTCTTC. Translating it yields CASSIDDRWRSYNEQFF.

The CDR3 loop is CASSQDATGRGYGYTF. The CDR3 DNA follows: TGTGCCAGCAGCCAAGATGCTACCGGGAGAGGGTATGGCTACACCTTC. The chain uses TRBV4-2 and TRBJ1-2; no clear D. Germline CDR1 LGHNA, CDR2 YNFKEQ. The CDR3 runs to 16 residues. The germline V and J ends were trimmed by 0 bases and 5 bases, with 16 bases remaining between them.